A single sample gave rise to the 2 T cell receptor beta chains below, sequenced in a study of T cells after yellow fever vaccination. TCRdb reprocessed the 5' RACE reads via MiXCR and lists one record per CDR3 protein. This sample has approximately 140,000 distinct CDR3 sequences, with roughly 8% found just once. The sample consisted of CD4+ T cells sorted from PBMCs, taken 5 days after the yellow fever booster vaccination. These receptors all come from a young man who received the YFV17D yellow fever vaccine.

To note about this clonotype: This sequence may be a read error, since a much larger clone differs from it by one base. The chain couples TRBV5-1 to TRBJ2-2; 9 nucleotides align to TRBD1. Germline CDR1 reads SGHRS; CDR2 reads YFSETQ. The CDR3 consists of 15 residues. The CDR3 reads CASGLGRTGVGELFF. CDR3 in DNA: TGCGCCAGCGGCTTGGGACGGACAGGGGTCGGGGAGCTGTTTTTT.

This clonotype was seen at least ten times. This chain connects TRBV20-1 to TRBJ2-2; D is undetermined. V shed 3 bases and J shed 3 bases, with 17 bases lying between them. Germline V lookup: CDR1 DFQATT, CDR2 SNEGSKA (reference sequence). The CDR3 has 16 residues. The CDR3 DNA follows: TGCAGTGCTAGGGGAAGACACCTTTGGGACACCGGGGAGCTGTTTTTT. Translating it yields CSARGRHLWDTGELFF.